Listed below are T cell receptor beta chains from one sample, sequenced in a study of long-term antiretroviral therapy in people with HIV. Sequencing was performed with immunoSEQ multiplex PCR; in TCRdb, only in-frame clones are kept and a portion is missing. Here the sample spans 30,000 to 40,000 clones, roughly four fifths being singletons. Sequences were derived from unsorted PBMCs, sampled 0.4 years before starting antiretroviral therapy. These receptors were collected from a man between 18 and 35 years old with HIV. CDR3s include the opening cysteine and the closing phenylalanine or tryptophan. The D gene is left open where the match is weak. Part of the rows lack a size; the others show once, few, many or a class for expanded clones.

>.|TRBD1|TRBJ1-1|TRBV5-4
CASSLTGGTEAFF
TGTGCCAGCAGCTTGACAGGGGGCACTGAAGCTTTCTTT
>few|.|TRBJ1-5|TRBV18
CASSPNRDQPQHF
TGTGCCAGCTCACCAAACCGCGATCAGCCCCAGCATTTT
>few|.|TRBJ1-3|TRBV11-2
CASSSSRSGNTIYF
TGTGCCAGCAGCTCGTCCCGCTCTGGAAACACCATATATTTT
>.|.|TRBJ1-1|TRBV2
CASSEGQGLNTEAFF
TGTGCCAGCAGTGAAGGGCAGGGGCTGAACACTGAAGCTTTCTTT
>.|TRBD1|TRBJ2-7|TRBV29-1
CSVSTGSSYEQYF
TGCAGCGTTTCGACAGGGAGCTCCTACGAGCAGTACTTC
>.|TRBD1|TRBJ2-2|TRBV30
CASGTANTGELFF
TGTGCCTCCGGGACAGCGAACACCGGGGAGCTGTTTTTT
>.|.|TRBJ2-2|TRBV18
CASSPLYTGELFF
TGTGCCAGCTCACCCCTCTACACCGGGGAGCTGTTTTTT
>.|.|TRBJ2-7|TRBV5-1
CASSVYRAVDEQYF
TGCGCCAGCAGCGTATACAGGGCCGTCGACGAGCAGTACTTC
>few|TRBD1|TRBJ2-7|TRBV6-5
CASRGQISYEQYF
TGTGCCAGCAGGGGACAGATCTCCTACGAGCAGTACTTC
>once|.|TRBJ2-7|TRBV11-2
CASSLKTIPSYEQYF
TGTGCCAGCAGCTTGAAGACTATTCCCTCCTACGAGCAGTACTTC
>few|.|TRBJ1-2|TRBV4-1
CASSQARGLLANYGYTF
TGCGCCAGCAGCCAAGCTAGGGGATTACTAGCTAACTATGGCTACACCTTC
>.|TRBD2|TRBJ2-5|TRBV27
CASSLSTGGETQYF
TGTGCCAGCAGTTTATCGACGGGGGGAGAGACCCAGTACTTC
>.|TRBD2|TRBJ2-1|TRBV27
CASSLSGLAGGPRSYNEQFF
TGTGCCAGCAGTTTATCGGGACTAGCGGGAGGTCCAAGGTCCTACAATGAGCAGTTCTTC
>.|TRBD2|TRBJ2-1|TRBV19
CASSIVSGRGNEQFF
TGTGCCAGTAGTATAGTTAGCGGGAGAGGGAATGAGCAGTTCTTC
>medium-sized|.|TRBJ1-5|TRBV28
CASSLPSSDQPQHF
TGTGCCAGCAGTTTACCCTCCTCGGATCAGCCCCAGCATTTT
>.|.|TRBJ2-7|TRBV30
CAWTLAYEQYF
TGTGCCTGGACACTAGCCTACGAGCAGTACTTC
>.|.|TRBJ1-2|TRBV29-1
CSVSDGNYGYTF
TGCAGCGTTAGCGACGGGAACTATGGCTACACCTTC
>.|TRBD2|TRBJ2-7|TRBV7-2
CASSLAGGASYEQYF
TGTGCCAGCAGCCTAGCGGGAGGCGCCTCCTACGAGCAGTACTTC
>.|.|TRBJ2-3|TRBV28
CASSLTDTQYF
TGTGCCAGCAGCCTCACAGATACGCAGTATTTT
>.|TRBD2|TRBJ2-7|TRBV29-1
CSVAGEVSYEQYF
TGCAGCGTAGCGGGGGAAGTATCCTACGAGCAGTACTTC
>.|TRBD2|TRBJ2-3|TRBV10-3
CAISGRGSTDTQYF
TGTGCCATCAGCGGGAGGGGTAGCACAGATACGCAGTATTTT
>.|.|TRBJ2-3|TRBV10-3
CAISDTAGQGSTDTQYF
TGTGCCATCAGTGATACTGCCGGGCAAGGGAGCACAGATACGCAGTATTTT
>.|TRBD1|TRBJ1-5|TRBV6-4
CASSLQGGSGQPQHF
TGTGCCAGCAGTTTACAGGGGGGTTCGGGTCAGCCCCAGCATTTT
>few|.|TRBJ1-1|TRBV9
CASSVGVRNTEAFF
TGTGCCAGCAGCGTAGGGGTCCGGAACACTGAAGCTTTCTTT
>few|.|TRBJ2-3|TRBV7-6
CASSLAGGTDTQYF
TGTGCCAGCAGCTTAGCGGGGGGCACAGATACGCAGTATTTT
>.|.|TRBJ2-1|TRBV2
CASSSGSSYNEQFF
TGTGCCAGCAGTTCGGGGAGCTCCTACAATGAGCAGTTCTTC
>.|TRBD2|TRBJ2-1|TRBV4-3
CASSQAGGPDEQFF
TGCGCCAGCAGCCAAGCGGGAGGGCCTGATGAGCAGTTCTTC
>.|TRBD2|TRBJ2-1|TRBV9
CASSSPTEGTSFEQFF
TGTGCCAGCAGCTCCCCCACAGAGGGGACTAGCTTTGAGCAGTTCTTC
>.|.|TRBJ2-5|TRBV2
CASSRKETQYF
TGTGCCAGCAGTCGCAAAGAGACCCAGTACTTC
>.|.|TRBJ2-1|TRBV6-6
CASSYDPRKQFF
TGTGCCAGCAGTTACGACCCCCGCAAGCAGTTCTTC
>.|TRBD2|TRBJ2-3|TRBV27
CASRPSGSTDTQYF
TGTGCCAGCAGACCTAGCGGGAGCACAGATACGCAGTATTTT
>.|.|TRBJ1-6|TRBV4-1
CASSQRGYNSPLHF
TGCGCCAGCAGCCAAAGGGGTTATAATTCACCCCTCCACTTT
>.|.|TRBJ1-4|TRBV27
CASSTGLGNEKLFF
TGTGCCAGCAGCACAGGGTTAGGGAATGAAAAACTGTTTTTT
>few|TRBD1|TRBJ1-1|TRBV5-1
CASSFGTGTMNTEAFF
TGCGCCAGCAGTTTTGGGACAGGGACCATGAACACTGAAGCTTTCTTT
>.|TRBD1|TRBJ1-4|TRBV9
CASSVWEGAGEKLFF
TGTGCCAGCAGCGTATGGGAGGGGGCTGGTGAAAAACTGTTTTTT
>.|TRBD2|TRBJ2-3|TRBV7-2
CASSITSGGAVTNTQYF
TGTGCCAGCAGCATTACTAGCGGGGGGGCCGTCACGAATACGCAGTATTTT
>.|.|TRBJ1-4|TRBV4-1
CASSPTDSEKLFF
TGCGCCAGCAGCCCTACAGATTCGGAAAAACTGTTTTTT
>.|.|TRBJ1-1|TRBV2
CASRTQGTNTEAFF
TGTGCCAGCAGGACCCAGGGGACGAACACTGAAGCTTTCTTT
>.|.|TRBJ1-3|TRBV5-4
CASSLDGGVSGLPGNTIYF
TGTGCCAGCAGCTTGGACGGGGGCGTAAGTGGTCTCCCTGGAAACACCATATATTTT
>.|TRBD2|TRBJ2-3|TRBV7-2
CASSLVASGSSGDTQYF
TGTGCCAGCAGCTTAGTGGCTAGCGGGAGTTCGGGGGATACGCAGTATTTT
>.|.|TRBJ2-1|TRBV9
CASSVAVHNEQFF
TGTGCCAGCAGCGTAGCCGTCCACAATGAGCAGTTCTTC
>.|.|TRBJ1-1|TRBV29-1
CSVVRGGGTEAFF
TGCAGCGTTGTAAGAGGGGGTGGCACTGAAGCTTTCTTT
>.|TRBD1|TRBJ2-1|TRBV5-6
CASSLDRGSRNEQFF
TGTGCCAGCAGCTTGGACAGGGGGAGCAGGAATGAGCAGTTCTTC
>.|.|TRBJ1-1|TRBV5-4
CASSLDSTEAFF
TGTGCCAGCAGCTTGGACAGCACTGAAGCTTTCTTT
>.|.|TRBJ2-7|TRBV25-1
CASRKRTEPYEQYF
TGTGCCAGCAGAAAGAGGACCGAGCCCTACGAGCAGTACTTC
>.|.|TRBJ2-2|TRBV7-9
CASSLAGRNTGELFF
TGTGCCAGCAGCTTAGCAGGGAGGAACACCGGGGAGCTGTTTTTT
>few|.|TRBJ1-2|TRBV27
CASSLTGTFGGYTF
TGTGCCAGCAGCCTTACCGGGACCTTTGGAGGCTACACCTTC
>.|TRBD2|TRBJ2-1|TRBV2
CASGTSSENTYNEQFF
TGTGCCAGCGGGACTAGCTCGGAGAATACCTACAATGAGCAGTTCTTC